This T cell receptor beta chain stems from a study of cytomegalovirus exposure and HLA in healthy donors. Background on the study: The approximately 120 million unique TCR beta sequences, from some 170 million T cells, were found by an earlier analysis.

The PCR was carried out with 60 Vbeta primers and 13 Jbeta primers. Profiled with immunoSEQ multiplex PCR; TCRdb holds only in-frame clones, not every one. In the table there are a few hundred thousand clones, over 85% of which are singletons. The CDR3 runs 12 residues. Trimming took 4 bases from V and 2 from J, leaving 6 bases between them. Per germline, CDR1 MNHNS and CDR2 SASEGT. The V call is TRBV6-1, the J call TRBJ2-7; D is unclear. Sequencing was done on a sample of PBMCs. This clonotype was obtained from a woman under 30 in good health and CMV-seronegative. CDR3 sequence: CASSARAYEQYF. CDR3 DNA: TGTGCCAGCAGTGCCCGGGCCTACGAGCAGTACTTC.